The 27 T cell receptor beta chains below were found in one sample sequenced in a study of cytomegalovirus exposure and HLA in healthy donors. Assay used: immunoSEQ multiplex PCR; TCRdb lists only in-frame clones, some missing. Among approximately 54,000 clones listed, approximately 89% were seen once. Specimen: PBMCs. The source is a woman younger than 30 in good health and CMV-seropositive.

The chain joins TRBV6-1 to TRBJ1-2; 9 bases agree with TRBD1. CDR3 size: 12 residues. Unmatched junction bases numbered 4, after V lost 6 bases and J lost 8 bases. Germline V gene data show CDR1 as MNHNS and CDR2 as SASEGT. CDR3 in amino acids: CASSRDRAGYTF. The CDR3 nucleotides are TGTGCCAGCAGCCGGGACAGGGCCGGCTACACCTTC.

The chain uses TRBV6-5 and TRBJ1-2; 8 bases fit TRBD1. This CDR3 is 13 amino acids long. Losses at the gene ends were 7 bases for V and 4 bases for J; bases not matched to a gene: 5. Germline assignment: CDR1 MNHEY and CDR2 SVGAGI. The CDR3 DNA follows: TGTGCCAGCACAGGGGGCGGTGGCTATGGCTACACCTTC. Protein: CASTGGGGYGYTF.

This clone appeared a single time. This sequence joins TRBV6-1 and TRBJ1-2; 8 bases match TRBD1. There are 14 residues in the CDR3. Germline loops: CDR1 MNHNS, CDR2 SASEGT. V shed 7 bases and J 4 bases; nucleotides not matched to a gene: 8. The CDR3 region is CASIRPGGSYGYTF. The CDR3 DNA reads TGTGCCAGCATTAGACCAGGGGGCTCCTATGGCTACACCTTC.

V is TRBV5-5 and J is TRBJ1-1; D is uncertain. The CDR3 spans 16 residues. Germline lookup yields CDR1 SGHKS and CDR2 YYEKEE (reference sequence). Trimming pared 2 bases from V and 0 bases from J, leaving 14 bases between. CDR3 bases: TGTGCCAGCAGCTTAGGTACGGGTCCTATGAACACTGAAGCTTTCTTT. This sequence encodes CASSLGTGPMNTEAFF.

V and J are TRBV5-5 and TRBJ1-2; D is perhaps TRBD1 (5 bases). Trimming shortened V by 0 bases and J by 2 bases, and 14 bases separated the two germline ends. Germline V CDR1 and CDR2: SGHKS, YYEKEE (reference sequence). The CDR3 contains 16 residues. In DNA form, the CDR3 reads TGTGCCAGCAGCTTGGATACAGGATTGGGCAACTATGGCTACACCTTC. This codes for CASSLDTGLGNYGYTF. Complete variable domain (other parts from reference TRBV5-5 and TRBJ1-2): DAGVTQSPTHLIKTRGQQVTLRCSPISGHKSVSWYQQVLGQGPQFIFQYYEKEERGRGNFPDRFSARQFPNYSSELNVNALLLGDSALYLCASSLDTGLGNYGYTFGSGTRLTVV.

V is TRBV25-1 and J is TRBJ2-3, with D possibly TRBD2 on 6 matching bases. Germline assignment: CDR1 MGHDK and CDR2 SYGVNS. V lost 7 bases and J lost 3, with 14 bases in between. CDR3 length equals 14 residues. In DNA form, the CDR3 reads TGTGCCAGCAATCCACCGGGAGCGACAGATACGCAGTATTTT. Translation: CASNPPGATDTQYF. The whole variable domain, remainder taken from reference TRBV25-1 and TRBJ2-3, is EADIYQTPRYLVIGTGKKITLECSQTMGHDKMYWYQQDPGMELHLIHYSYGVNSTEKGDLSSESTVSRIRTEHFPLTLESARPSHTSQYLCASNPPGATDTQYFGPGTRLTVL.

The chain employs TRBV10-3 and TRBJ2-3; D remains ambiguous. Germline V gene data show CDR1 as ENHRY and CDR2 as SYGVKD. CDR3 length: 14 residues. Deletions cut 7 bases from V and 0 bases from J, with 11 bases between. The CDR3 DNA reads TGTGCCATCAAATCTGCACTCAGCACAGATACGCAGTATTTT. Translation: CAIKSALSTDTQYF.

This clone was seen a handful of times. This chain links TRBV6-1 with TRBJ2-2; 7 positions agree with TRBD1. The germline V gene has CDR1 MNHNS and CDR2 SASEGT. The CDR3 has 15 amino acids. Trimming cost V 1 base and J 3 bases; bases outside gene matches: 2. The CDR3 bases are TGTGCCAGCAGTGAAGGACAGGGATACACCGGGGAGCTGTTTTTT. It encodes CASSEGQGYTGELFF.

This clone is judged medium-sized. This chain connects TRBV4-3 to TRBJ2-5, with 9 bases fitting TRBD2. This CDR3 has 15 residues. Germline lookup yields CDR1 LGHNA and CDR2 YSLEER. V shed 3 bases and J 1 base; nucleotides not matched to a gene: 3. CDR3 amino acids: CASSQWTSVQETQYF. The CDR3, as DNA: TGCGCCAGCAGCCAGTGGACTAGCGTCCAAGAGACCCAGTACTTC.

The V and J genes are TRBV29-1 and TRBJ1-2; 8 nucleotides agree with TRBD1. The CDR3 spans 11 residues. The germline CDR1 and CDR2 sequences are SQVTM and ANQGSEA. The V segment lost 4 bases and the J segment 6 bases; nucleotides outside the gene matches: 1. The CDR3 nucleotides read TGCAGCGTTGCAGGGGGCGATGGCTACACCTTC. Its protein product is CSVAGGDGYTF.

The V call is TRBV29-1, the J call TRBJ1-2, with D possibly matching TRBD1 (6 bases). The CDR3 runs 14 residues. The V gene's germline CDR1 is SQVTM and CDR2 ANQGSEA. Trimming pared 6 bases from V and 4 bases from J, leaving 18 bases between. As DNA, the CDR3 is TGCAGCGTCCTTTCGTCGGGGGGCGTCTATGGCTACACCTTC. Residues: CSVLSSGGVYGYTF.

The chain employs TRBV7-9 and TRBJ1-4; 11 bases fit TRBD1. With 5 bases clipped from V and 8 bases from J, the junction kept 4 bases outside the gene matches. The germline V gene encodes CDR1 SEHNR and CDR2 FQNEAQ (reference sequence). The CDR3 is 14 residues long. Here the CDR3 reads CASSRGQGEEKLFF. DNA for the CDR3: TGTGCCAGCAGCAGGGGACAGGGGGAAGAAAAACTGTTTTTT.

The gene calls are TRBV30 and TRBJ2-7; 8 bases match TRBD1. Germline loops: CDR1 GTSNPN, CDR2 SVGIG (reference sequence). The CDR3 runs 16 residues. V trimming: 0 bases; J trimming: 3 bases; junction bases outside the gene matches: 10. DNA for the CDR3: TGTGCCTGGAGTGTACTTGGTCAGGGGGCTGTCTACGAGCAGTACTTC. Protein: CAWSVLGQGAVYEQYF.

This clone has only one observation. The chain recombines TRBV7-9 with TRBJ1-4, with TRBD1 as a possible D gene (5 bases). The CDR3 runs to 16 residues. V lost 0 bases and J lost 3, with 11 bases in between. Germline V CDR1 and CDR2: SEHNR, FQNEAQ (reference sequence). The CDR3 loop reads CASSLAGRGANEKLFF. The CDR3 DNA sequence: TGTGCCAGCAGCTTAGCGGGGAGGGGAGCTAATGAAAAACTGTTTTTT.

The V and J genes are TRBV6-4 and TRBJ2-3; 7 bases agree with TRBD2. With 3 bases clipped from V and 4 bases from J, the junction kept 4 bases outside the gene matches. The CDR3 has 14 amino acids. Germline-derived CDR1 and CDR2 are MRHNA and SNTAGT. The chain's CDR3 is CASSEGLGADTQYF. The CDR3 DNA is TGTGCCAGCAGTGAAGGACTAGGCGCAGATACGCAGTATTTT.

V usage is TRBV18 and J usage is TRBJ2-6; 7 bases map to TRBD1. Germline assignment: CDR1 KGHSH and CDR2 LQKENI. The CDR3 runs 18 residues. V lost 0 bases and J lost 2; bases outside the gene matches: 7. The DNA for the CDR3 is TGTGCCAGCTCACCACCGACAGGGTCAAGGGCTGGGGCCAACGTCCTGACTTTC. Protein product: CASSPPTGSRAGANVLTF.

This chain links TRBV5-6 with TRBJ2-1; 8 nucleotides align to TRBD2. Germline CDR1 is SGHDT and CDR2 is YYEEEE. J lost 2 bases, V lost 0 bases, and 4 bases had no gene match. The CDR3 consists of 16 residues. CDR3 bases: TGTGCCAGCAGCTTGGCAATCGGGGGGGCCTACAATGAGCAGTTCTTC. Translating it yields CASSLAIGGAYNEQFF.

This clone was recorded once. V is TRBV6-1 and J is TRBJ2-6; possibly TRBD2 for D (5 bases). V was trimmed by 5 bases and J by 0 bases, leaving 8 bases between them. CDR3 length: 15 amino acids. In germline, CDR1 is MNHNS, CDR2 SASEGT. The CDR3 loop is CASSSGNSGANVLTF. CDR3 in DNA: TGTGCCAGCAGTTCGGGGAACTCTGGGGCCAACGTCCTGACTTTC.

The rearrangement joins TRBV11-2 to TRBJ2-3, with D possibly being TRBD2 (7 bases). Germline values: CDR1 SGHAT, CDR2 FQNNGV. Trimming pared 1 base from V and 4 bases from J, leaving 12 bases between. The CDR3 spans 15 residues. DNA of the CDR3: TGTGCCAGCAGCTTAGCGGGGGGCCCATCAGATACGCAGTATTTT. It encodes CASSLAGGPSDTQYF.

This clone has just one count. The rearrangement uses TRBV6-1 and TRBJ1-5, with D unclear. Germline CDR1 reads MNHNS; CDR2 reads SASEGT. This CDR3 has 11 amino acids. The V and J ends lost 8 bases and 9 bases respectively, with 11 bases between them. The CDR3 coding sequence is TGTGCCAGCGGCCGGGAGGGGCCCCAGCATTTT. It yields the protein CASGREGPQHF.

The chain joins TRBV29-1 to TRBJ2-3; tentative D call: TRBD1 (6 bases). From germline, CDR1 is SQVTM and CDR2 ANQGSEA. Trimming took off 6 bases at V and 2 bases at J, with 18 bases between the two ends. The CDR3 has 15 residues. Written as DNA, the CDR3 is TGCAGCGTACGACAGGCAGGCGGAGACACAGATACGCAGTATTTT. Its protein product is CSVRQAGGDTDTQYF.

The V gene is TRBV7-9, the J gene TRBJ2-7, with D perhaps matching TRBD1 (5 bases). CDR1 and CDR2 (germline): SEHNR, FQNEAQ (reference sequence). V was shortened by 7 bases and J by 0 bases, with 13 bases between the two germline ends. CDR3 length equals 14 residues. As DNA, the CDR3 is TGTGCCAGCAACTCAATCAGGGACTCCTACGAGCAGTACTTC. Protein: CASNSIRDSYEQYF.

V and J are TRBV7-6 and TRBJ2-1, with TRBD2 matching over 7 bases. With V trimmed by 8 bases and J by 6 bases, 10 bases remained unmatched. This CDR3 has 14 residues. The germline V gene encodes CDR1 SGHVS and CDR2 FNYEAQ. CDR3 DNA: TGTGCCAGCGGCGGACGGGAGGACTTCAATGAGCAGTTCTTC. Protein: CASGGREDFNEQFF.

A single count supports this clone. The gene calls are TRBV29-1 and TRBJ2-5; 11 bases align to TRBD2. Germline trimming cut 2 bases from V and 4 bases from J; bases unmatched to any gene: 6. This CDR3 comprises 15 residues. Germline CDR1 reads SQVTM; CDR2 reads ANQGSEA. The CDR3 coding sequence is TGCAGCGTTGAACTAGCGGGGGGCTCAATAGAGACCCAGTACTTC. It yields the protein CSVELAGGSIETQYF.

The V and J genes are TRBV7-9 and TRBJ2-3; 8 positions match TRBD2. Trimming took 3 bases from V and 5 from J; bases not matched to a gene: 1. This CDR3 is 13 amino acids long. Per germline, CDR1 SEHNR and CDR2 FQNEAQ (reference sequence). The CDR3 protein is CASSLGLEDTQYF. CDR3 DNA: TGTGCCAGCAGCTTGGGACTAGAAGATACGCAGTATTTT.

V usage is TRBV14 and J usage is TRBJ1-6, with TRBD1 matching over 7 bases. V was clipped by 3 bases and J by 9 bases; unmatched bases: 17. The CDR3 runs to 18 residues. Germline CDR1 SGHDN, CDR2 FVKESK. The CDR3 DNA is TGTGCCAGCAGCCAGGGGCTGACAGGGAGGTTTTCCAGTTCACCCCTCCACTTT. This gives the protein CASSQGLTGRFSSSPLHF.

CDR3 residues: CATSRDLGSIREQYF. CDR3 nucleotide sequence: TGTGCCACCAGCAGAGATCTAGGCAGTATCCGCGAGCAGTACTTC. The chain links TRBV15 to TRBJ2-7; D uncertain. The V and J ends lost 0 bases and 6 bases respectively, with 15 bases between them. This CDR3 comprises 15 residues. Germline values: CDR1 LNHNV, CDR2 YYDKDF (reference sequence).